Listed below are T cell receptor beta chains from one sample, sequenced in a study of blood T cell repertoires in COVID-19. The protocol was immunoSEQ multiplex PCR, while the TCRdb copy is restricted to in-frame clones and leaves out a portion. The sample lists around 260,000 clones, 85% occurring once. Specimen: peripheral blood. The source is a human donor in a cohort sampled during active COVID-19. Each CDR3 is given with its conserved first and last residue. The D gene is left open where the match is weak. Only part of the rows carry a size: once, few, many, or a class if the clone is expanded.

TRBJ1-4 TRBV5-4 TRBD1 14 - TGTGCCAGCAATTTACAGGGGGCAGGAGAAAAACTGTTTTTT CASNLQGAGEKLFF
TRBJ1-2 TRBV9 - 15 - TGTGCCAGCAGCTCTCACCTTGGGACAAACTATGGCTACACCTTC CASSSHLGTNYGYTF
TRBJ2-7 TRBV4-1 TRBD2 15 many TGCGCCAGCAGCCAGGCGGGAGGGAGGATATCAGAGCAGTACTTC CASSQAGGRISEQYF
TRBJ2-7 TRBV9 TRBD1 16 - TGTGCCAGCAGCGGAGTTCTGGGGACAGGGATTCCCGAGCAGTACTTC CASSGVLGTGIPEQYF
TRBJ2-1 TRBV29-1 TRBD2 12 - TGCAGCGTTGGGGGAGGGTCCGGTGAGCAGTTCTTC CSVGGGSGEQFF
TRBJ1-1 TRBV7-2 - 14 - TGTGCCAGCAGCTTACAGGCCTTGAACACTGAAGCTTTCTTT CASSLQALNTEAFF
TRBJ2-7 TRBV5-1 - 15 - TGCGCCAGCAGCCGGGAACAAATATCCGTCTACGAGCAGTACTTC CASSREQISVYEQYF
TRBJ2-3 TRBV6-6 TRBD2 15 - TGTGCCAGCAGTTACTTGGGGGGGGTCTCGGATACGCAGTATTTT CASSYLGGVSDTQYF
TRBJ1-2 TRBV11-2 - 14 - TGTGCCAGCAGCTCGGAGGTTCCGAACTATGGCTACACCTTC CASSSEVPNYGYTF
TRBJ2-3 TRBV14 - 14 - TGTGCCAGCAGCCAAGAGGGTAGGGGGGATACGCAGTATTTT CASSQEGRGDTQYF
TRBJ1-5 TRBV19 TRBD1 14 few TGTGCCACCAGACAGGGGTTATACAATCAGCCCCAGCATTTT CATRQGLYNQPQHF
TRBJ2-3 TRBV7-7 - 16 - TGTGCTAGCAGCCCGACACCGACTACACGCACAGATACGCAGTATTTT CASSPTPTTRTDTQYF
TRBJ2-7 TRBV5-1 TRBD2 16 - TGCGCCAGCAGGGGCCTTAGCGGGAGCCAAACCCACGAGCAGTACTTC CASRGLSGSQTHEQYF
TRBJ2-7 TRBV7-9 - 14 - TGTGCCAGCAGGAAGGACAGAGTTTCCTACGAGCAGTACTTC CASRKDRVSYEQYF
TRBJ1-6 TRBV6-5 - 15 - TGTGCCAGCAGTTACTCGGGCAGGGGCGTCTCACCCCTCCACTTT CASSYSGRGVSPLHF
TRBJ1-2 TRBV2 - 10 - TGTGCTATGGGGGGTTCTGGCTACACCTTC CAMGGSGYTF
TRBJ1-2 TRBV19 - 14 once TGTGCCAGTAGTATCGAGAGGGCCTTCTATGGCTACACCTTC CASSIERAFYGYTF
TRBJ2-1 TRBV7-8 - 12 - TGTGCCAGCAGCCCGAGCCCCAATGAGCAGTTCTTC CASSPSPNEQFF
TRBJ2-7 TRBV5-4 - 13 - TGTGCCAGCAGCTTGGATCCGAGCTACGAGCAGTACTTC CASSLDPSYEQYF
TRBJ2-7 TRBV23-1 - 15 - TGCGCCAGCAGTCTGGGTCTGGCAGGGCCGGACGAGCAGTACTTC CASSLGLAGPDEQYF
TRBJ1-2 TRBV10-3 - 14 - TGTGCCATCAGTGACGACGTAGGAGCCTATGGCTACACCTTC CAISDDVGAYGYTF
TRBJ1-3 TRBV30 - 15 few TGTGCCTGGTCTAGCAGGTATCGCTCTGGAAACACCATATATTTT CAWSSRYRSGNTIYF
TRBJ2-1 TRBV7-2 - 13 - TGTGCCAGCAGCTTCCAAGGGGTCAATGAGCAGTTCTTC CASSFQGVNEQFF
TRBJ1-2 TRBV29-1 - 13 - TGCAGCGCCACCCCCGACACCCGCTATGGCTACACCTTC CSATPDTRYGYTF
TRBJ2-4 TRBV28 TRBD2 18 - TGTGCCAGCAGCCCCGCTCTCGGACTAGCGGGAGCGGGGGACATTCAGTACTTC CASSPALGLAGAGDIQYF
TRBJ2-6 TRBV11-2 - 14 - TGTGCCAGCAGCCCATTAGCTGGGGCCAACGTCCTGACTTTC CASSPLAGANVLTF
TRBJ2-1 TRBV20-1 - 10 - TGCAGTGCGGAGGACAATGAGCAGTTCTTC CSAEDNEQFF
TRBJ1-2 TRBV18 - 13 few TGTGCCAGCTCACAGGGAGGCGACTATGGCTACACCTTC CASSQGGDYGYTF
TRBJ1-1 TRBV11-2 - 13 - TGTGCCAGCAGCTCGGGACAGAACACTGAAGCTTTCTTT CASSSGQNTEAFF
TRBJ1-2 TRBV5-1 TRBD1 13 - TGCGCCAGCAGCTTGGAGGGGGCCTATGGCTACACCTTC CASSLEGAYGYTF
TRBJ2-1 TRBV11-2 - 14 - TGTGCCAGCAGCCCCCGGAGGGGGGGAAATGAGCAGTTCTTC CASSPRRGGNEQFF
TRBJ2-7 TRBV5-1 - 12 once TGCGCCAGCAGCCAGGACAGCTACGAGCAGTACTTC CASSQDSYEQYF
TRBJ2-3 TRBV10-3 TRBD2 14 - TGTGCCACGGCTGTGGGAGGGCCAGAAGATACGCAGTATTTT CATAVGGPEDTQYF
TRBJ2-5 TRBV18 - 14 - TGTGCCAGCTCACCATCCGACGGCCCAGGAACCCAGTACTTC CASSPSDGPGTQYF
TRBJ2-7 TRBV10-3 TRBD1 15 - TGTGCCATCAGCCTAGGACAGGCTAGCTCCTACGAGCAGTACTTC CAISLGQASSYEQYF
TRBJ1-1 TRBV2 - 13 - TGTGCCAGCAGTGAAATTGAGGACACTGAAGCTTTCTTT CASSEIEDTEAFF
TRBJ2-7 TRBV6-5 TRBD1 15 - TGTGCCAGCAGAGTGAACACAGGGGCCTCCTACGAGCAGTACTTC CASRVNTGASYEQYF
TRBJ2-5 TRBV29-1 - 12 few TGCAGCGGAAGACTAGATCAAGAGACCCAGTACTTC CSGRLDQETQYF
TRBJ1-5 TRBV7-9 TRBD1 14 - TGTGCCAGCAGCGCCGGGACAGGGAATCAGCCCCAGCATTTT CASSAGTGNQPQHF
TRBJ1-2 TRBV18 - 14 - TGTGCCAGCTCACCAAAAGCAGGGGCAGGAGGCTACACCTTC CASSPKAGAGGYTF
TRBJ2-2 TRBV19 - 16 - TGTGCCAGTAGTATCTCCGGGACACTGAACACCGGGGAGCTGTTTTTT CASSISGTLNTGELFF
TRBJ2-7 TRBV11-2 - 16 - TGTGCCAGCAGCTTATCTCCACGGGGGAGCTCCTACGAGCAGTACTTC CASSLSPRGSSYEQYF
TRBJ2-5 TRBV3-1/TRBV3-2 - 13 - TGTGCCAGCAGCCCCTACGGGGGTGAGACCCAGTACTTC CASSPYGGETQYF
TRBJ2-3 TRBV19 - 15 - TGTGCCAGTAGTTCAGGGACTTTACGCACAGATACGCAGTATTTT CASSSGTLRTDTQYF
TRBJ2-5 TRBV2 TRBD2 16 - TGTGCCAGCAGTGCCGGTAGCGGGGGCCTGGAGGAGACCCAGTACTTC CASSAGSGGLEETQYF
TRBJ2-3 TRBV7-2 TRBD2 14 - TGTGCCAGCAGCTTAGGACTAGCGGGTGATACGCAGTATTTT CASSLGLAGDTQYF
TRBJ2-6 TRBV11-2 - 15 - TGTGCCAGCAACCCATTAGTTTCTGGGGCCAACGTCCTGACTTTC CASNPLVSGANVLTF
TRBJ2-6 TRBV11-2 - 17 - TGTGCCAGCAGCTTTGGGGCCCTGGCCTCTGGGGCCAACGTCCTGACTTTC CASSFGALASGANVLTF
TRBJ1-5 TRBV28 TRBD1 15 - TGTGCCAGCAGGCCCTACAGGGGTAGCAATCAGCCCCAGCATTTT CASRPYRGSNQPQHF
TRBJ2-5 TRBV5-8 TRBD1 11 - TGTGCCAGCAGCTTTGACAGGGTCCAGTACTTC CASSFDRVQYF
TRBJ2-1 TRBV7-9 - 13 - TGTGCCAGCAGCTTAGTTCCGGCGGATGAGCAGTTCTTC CASSLVPADEQFF
TRBJ2-5 TRBV28 - 13 - TGTGCCAGCAGTAATCAGTACCAAGAGACCCAGTACTTC CASSNQYQETQYF
TRBJ2-3 TRBV19 TRBD2 13 - TGTGCCAGTAGTATGGGAGGGTTTAATACGCAGTATTTT CASSMGGFNTQYF
TRBJ2-7 TRBV4-1 - 14 - TGCGCCAGCAGCCAAGGGGGAGGCTCCTACGAGCAGTACTTC CASSQGGGSYEQYF
TRBJ2-7 TRBV14 TRBD1 16 - TGTGCCAGCAGCCGGAAACTTGGACAGGGGGGCTACGAGCAGTACTTC CASSRKLGQGGYEQYF
TRBJ1-2 TRBV9 - 15 - TGTGCCAGCAGCGCGGACACTCACTCTAACTATGGCTACACCTTC CASSADTHSNYGYTF
TRBJ2-7 TRBV6-1 - 19 - TGTGCCAGCAGTGAAACCCCCCTTCGGGCAGGGATGACGCCGGGCGAGCAGTACTTC CASSETPLRAGMTPGEQYF
TRBJ2-1 TRBV5-6 TRBD1 15 once TGTGCCAGCAGCTTGGAGACAGGGGTCTACAATGAGCAGTTCTTC CASSLETGVYNEQFF
TRBJ2-3 TRBV4-2 TRBD2 18 - TGTGCCAGCAGCCAAGAGTGGCCTGAGCGGGAGCTCACAGATACGCAGTATTTT CASSQEWPERELTDTQYF